This T cell receptor (beta chain) was recorded in a study of CD8+ T cells in alopecia areata. Study-wide background: Patients in the treated group were given tofacitinib by mouth, 5 to 10 mg twice a day. For 6 to 18 months, tofacitinib was taken, and 6 months off drug followed.

The CDR3 has 13 amino acids. Germline CDR1 and CDR2: SGHTA and FQGTGA. With V trimmed by 5 bases and J by 7 bases, 6 bases remained unmatched. As the sequencing template, cDNA was produced by extracting RNA and reverse transcribing it. Sequencing was performed with immunoSEQ multiplex PCR; in TCRdb, only in-frame clones are kept and a portion is missing. The sample lists roughly 170,000 clones; around 58% were seen once. This clone was counted once. Treatment described: oral pan-JAK inhibitor, 5-10 mg twice daily. The input for sequencing was CD8+ T cells sorted from blood, taken at week 24, from a patient treated with tofacitinib. The V call is TRBV7-3, the J call TRBJ2-7; 9 bases map to TRBD1. The source is a human donor with alopecia areata. In DNA, the CDR3 is TGTGCCAGCAGCCTGACAGGGGGAGTTGAGCAGTACTTC. Translation gives CASSLTGGVEQYF.